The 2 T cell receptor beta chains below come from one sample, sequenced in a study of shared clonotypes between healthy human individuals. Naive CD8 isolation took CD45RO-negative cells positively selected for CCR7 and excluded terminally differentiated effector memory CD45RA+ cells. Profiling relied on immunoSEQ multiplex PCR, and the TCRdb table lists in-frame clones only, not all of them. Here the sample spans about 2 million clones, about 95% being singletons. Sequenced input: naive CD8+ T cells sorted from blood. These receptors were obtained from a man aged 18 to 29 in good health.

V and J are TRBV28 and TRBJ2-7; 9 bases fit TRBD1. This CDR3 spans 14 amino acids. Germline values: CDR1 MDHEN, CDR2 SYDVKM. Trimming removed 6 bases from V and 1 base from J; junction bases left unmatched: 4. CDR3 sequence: CASRTGGASYEQYF. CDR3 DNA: TGTGCCAGCAGAACAGGGGGCGCATCCTACGAGCAGTACTTC.

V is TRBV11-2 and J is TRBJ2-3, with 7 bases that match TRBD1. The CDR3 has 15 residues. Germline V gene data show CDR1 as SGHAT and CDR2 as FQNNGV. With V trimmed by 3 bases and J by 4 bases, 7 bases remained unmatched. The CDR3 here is CASSLYSQGADTQYF. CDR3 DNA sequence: TGTGCCAGCAGCTTGTACTCGCAGGGGGCAGATACGCAGTATTTT.